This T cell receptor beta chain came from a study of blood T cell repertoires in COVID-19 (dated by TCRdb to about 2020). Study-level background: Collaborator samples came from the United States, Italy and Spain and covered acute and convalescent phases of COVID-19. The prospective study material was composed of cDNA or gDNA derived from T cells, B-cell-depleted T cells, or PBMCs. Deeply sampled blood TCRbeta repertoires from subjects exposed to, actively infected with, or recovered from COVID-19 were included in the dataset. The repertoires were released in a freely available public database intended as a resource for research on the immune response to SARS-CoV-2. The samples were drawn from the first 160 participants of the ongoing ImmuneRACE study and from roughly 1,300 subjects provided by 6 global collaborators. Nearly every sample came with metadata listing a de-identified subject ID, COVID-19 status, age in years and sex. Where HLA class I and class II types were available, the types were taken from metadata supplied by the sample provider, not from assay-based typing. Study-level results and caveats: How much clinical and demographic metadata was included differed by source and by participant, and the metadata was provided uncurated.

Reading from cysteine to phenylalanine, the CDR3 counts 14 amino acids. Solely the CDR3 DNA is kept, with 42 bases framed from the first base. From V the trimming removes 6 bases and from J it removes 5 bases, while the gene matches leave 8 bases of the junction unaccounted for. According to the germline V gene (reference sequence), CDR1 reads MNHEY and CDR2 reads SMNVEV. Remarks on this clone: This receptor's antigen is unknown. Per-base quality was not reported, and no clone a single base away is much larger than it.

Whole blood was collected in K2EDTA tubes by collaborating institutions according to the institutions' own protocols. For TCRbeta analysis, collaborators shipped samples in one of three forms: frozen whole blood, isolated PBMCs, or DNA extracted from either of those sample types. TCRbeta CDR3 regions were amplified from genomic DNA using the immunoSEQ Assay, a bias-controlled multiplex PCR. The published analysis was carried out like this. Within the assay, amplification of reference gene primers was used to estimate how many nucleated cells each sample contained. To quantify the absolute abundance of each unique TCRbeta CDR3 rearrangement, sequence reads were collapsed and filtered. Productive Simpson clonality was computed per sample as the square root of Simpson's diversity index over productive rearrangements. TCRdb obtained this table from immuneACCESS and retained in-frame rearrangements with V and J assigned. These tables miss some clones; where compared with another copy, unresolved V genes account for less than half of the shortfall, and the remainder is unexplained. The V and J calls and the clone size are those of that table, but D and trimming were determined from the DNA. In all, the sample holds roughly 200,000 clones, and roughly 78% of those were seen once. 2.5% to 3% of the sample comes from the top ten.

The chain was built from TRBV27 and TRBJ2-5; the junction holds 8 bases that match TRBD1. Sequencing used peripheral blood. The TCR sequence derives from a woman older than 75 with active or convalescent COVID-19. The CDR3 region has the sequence CASRSRGLGETQYF. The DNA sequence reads TGTGCCAGCAGAAGCAGGGGGCTGGGGGAGACCCAGTACTTC.